This T cell receptor (beta chain) comes out of a study of blood T cell repertoires in COVID-19. Study summary: Whether acute or convalescent, the COVID-19 samples came from the United States, Italy and Spain.

CDR1 and CDR2 from the germline V gene are SGHRS and YFSETQ. Deletions cut 5 bases from V and 6 bases from J, with 17 bases between. The CDR3 is 15 residues long. Clones were read by immunoSEQ multiplex PCR, and TCRdb kept only the in-frame ones, dropping some. The sample gives fewer than 350,000 clones, roughly 90% of which show up once; about 1.8% is in the top ten. Study members were between about 18 and 95 years old and lived in 20 to 30 US regions. The chain combines TRBV5-1 with TRBJ2-2; tentatively, D is TRBD2 (6 bases). Specimen: PBMCs or T cells enriched from blood (not recorded which). The clonotype was recovered from a woman between 18 and 29 years old with acute COVID-19. The CDR3 DNA reads TGCGCCAGCAGACAAACCCGGGAGCATCCCGGGGAGCTGTTTTTT. The encoded protein is CASRQTREHPGELFF. The full variable domain, with the rest looked up from reference TRBV5-1 and TRBJ2-2, is KAGVTQTPRYLIKTRGQQVTLSCSPISGHRSVSWYQQTPGQGLQFLFEYFSETQRNKGNFPGRFSGRQFSNSRSEMNVSTLELGDSALYLCASRQTREHPGELFFGEGSRLTVL.